A single sample is the source of the 11 T cell receptor beta chains below, sequenced in a study of blood T cell repertoires in COVID-19. Some clones are missing from TCRdb's copy, which holds only in-frame ones; the method was immunoSEQ multiplex PCR. The data show roughly 180,000 clones, 86% seen once. The sequencing input was PBMCs or T cells enriched from blood (not recorded which). These receptors originate from a woman in her twenties or thirties who had recovered from COVID-19.

This chain uses TRBV28 with TRBJ2-5; TRBD2 might be the D (7 bases). Trimming removed 5 bases from V and 1 base from J, with 11 bases in between. Germline V lookup: CDR1 MDHEN, CDR2 SYDVKM. The CDR3 is 14 residues long. For the CDR3, the DNA is TGTGCCAGCAGTCGTGGGGGGGCCCAAGAGACCCAGTACTTC. Translated: CASSRGGAQETQYF.

The V call is TRBV5-5, the J call TRBJ2-5; possible D gene TRBD2, 6 bases. Germline-derived CDR1 and CDR2 are SGHKS and YYEKEE (reference sequence). The length of the CDR3 is 15 residues. The V and J ends lost 3 bases and 5 bases respectively, with 17 bases between them. CDR3 sequence reads: CASSSGAGKGETQYF. The CDR3 DNA reads as TGTGCCAGCAGCTCCGGGGCGGGGAAGGGGGAGACCCAGTACTTC.

This chain connects TRBV5-1 to TRBJ2-7, with 8 bases identical to TRBD2. CDR3 length: 18 residues. J was trimmed by 1 base and V by 4 bases; bases with no gene match: 16. Germline V gene sequence: CDR1 SGHRS, CDR2 YFSETQ. In DNA, the CDR3 is TGCGCCAGCAGCCTCTCAGCGGGAGAAAATTACAGTTCCTACGAGCAGTACTTC. As protein: CASSLSAGENYSSYEQYF.

The CDR3 sequence: CASSLRVTTEAFF. CDR3 bases: TGTGCCAGCAGCCTCAGGGTAACCACTGAAGCTTTCTTT. This rearrangement joins TRBV28 to TRBJ1-1; perhaps TRBD1 as D (5 bases). Germline CDR1 and CDR2: MDHEN and SYDVKM. V dropped 6 bases and J dropped 4 bases, with 12 bases sitting between them. CDR3 length equals 13 residues.

V and J are TRBV28 and TRBJ1-5; possible D gene TRBD1, 5 bases. The germline V gene has CDR1 MDHEN and CDR2 SYDVKM. The length of the CDR3 is 15 residues. CDR3 nucleotide sequence: TGTGCAACCATTGCAGGGAGGTATAGCAATCAGCCCCAGCATTTT. Its translation: CATIAGRYSNQPQHF.

Concerning this clone: Other DNA sequences from this sample encode an identical CDR3 as well. The V and J genes are TRBV18 and TRBJ2-7; TRBD1 matches 10 bases. Trimming took 3 bases from V and 4 from J; bases not matched to a gene: 6. The CDR3 totals 15 residues. Germline V gene lookup returns CDR1 KGHSH and CDR2 LQKENI. The CDR3 DNA reads as TGTGCCAGCTCACCTACGGGACAGGGGAGATACGAGCAGTACTTC. It is translated as CASSPTGQGRYEQYF.

V usage is TRBV7-8 and J usage is TRBJ1-1; tentatively, D is TRBD1 (6 bases). The germline V gene encodes CDR1 SGHVS and CDR2 FQNEAQ. The CDR3 contains 15 residues. Trimming pared 0 bases from V and 1 base from J, leaving 9 bases between. The CDR3 sequence: CASSLAGRGNTEAFF. In nucleotides, the CDR3 is TGTGCCAGCAGCTTAGCGGGCAGGGGGAACACTGAAGCTTTCTTT.

V and J are TRBV6-5 and TRBJ1-4; 11 bases line up with TRBD1. Germline V gene data show CDR1 as MNHEY and CDR2 as SVGAGI. The CDR3 runs 13 residues. The CDR3 DNA follows: TGTGCAATCAGCCGGGACAGGGGGGGAAAACTGTTTTTT. Amino acids: CAISRDRGGKLFF.

The chain has TRBV15 and TRBJ2-7; 9 bases are a match to TRBD2. Germline CDR1 reads LNHNV; CDR2 reads YYDKDF (reference sequence). J was trimmed by 4 bases and V by 0 bases; bases with no gene match: 7. The CDR3 length is 16 residues. The CDR3 here is CATSRDLSGSRYEQYF. CDR3 in DNA: TGTGCCACCAGCAGAGATCTTAGCGGGAGTCGATACGAGCAGTACTTC. The whole variable domain, filled in from reference TRBV15 and TRBJ2-7, reads DAMVIQNPRYQVTQFGKPVTLSCSQTLNHNVMYWYQQKSSQAPKLLFHYYDKDFNNEADTPDNFQSRRPNTSFCFLDIRSPGLGDTAMYLCATSRDLSGSRYEQYFGPGTRLTVT.

The chain couples TRBV4-1 to TRBJ2-1; possible D gene TRBD1, 5 bases. Germline assignment: CDR1 MGHRA and CDR2 YSYEKL. V gave up 0 bases and J gave up 2 bases, with 8 bases separating them. This CDR3 has 15 amino acids. The CDR3 region has the DNA TGCGCCAGCAGCCAAGATACAGGCACCTACAATGAGCAGTTCTTC. Translation: CASSQDTGTYNEQFF.

There are a few counts of this clone. The chain carries TRBV18 and TRBJ2-7; 7 bases agree with TRBD2. Looked up from germline, CDR1 is KGHSH and CDR2 is LQKENI. Losses at the gene ends were 5 bases for V and 1 base for J; bases not matched to a gene: 8. The CDR3 is made up of 15 amino acids. The CDR3: CASSSLAGSSYEQYF. The DNA of the CDR3 is TGTGCCAGCTCATCGTTAGCGGGCTCTTCCTACGAGCAGTACTTC.